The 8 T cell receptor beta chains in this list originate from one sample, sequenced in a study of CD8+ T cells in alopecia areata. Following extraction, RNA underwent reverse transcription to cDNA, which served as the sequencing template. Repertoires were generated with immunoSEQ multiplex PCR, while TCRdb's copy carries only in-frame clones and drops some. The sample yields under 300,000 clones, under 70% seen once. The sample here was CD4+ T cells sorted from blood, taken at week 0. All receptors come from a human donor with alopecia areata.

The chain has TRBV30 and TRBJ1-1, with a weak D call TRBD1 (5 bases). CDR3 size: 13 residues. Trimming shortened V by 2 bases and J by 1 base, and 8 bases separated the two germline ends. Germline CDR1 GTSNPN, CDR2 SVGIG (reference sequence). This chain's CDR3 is CAWSFQGNTEAFF. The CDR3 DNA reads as TGTGCCTGGAGTTTTCAGGGGAACACTGAAGCTTTCTTT.

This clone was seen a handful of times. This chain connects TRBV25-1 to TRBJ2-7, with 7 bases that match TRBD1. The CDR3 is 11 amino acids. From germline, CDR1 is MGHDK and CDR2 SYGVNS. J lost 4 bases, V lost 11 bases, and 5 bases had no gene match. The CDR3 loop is CAVGTAYEQYF. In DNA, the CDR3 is TGTGCCGTCGGGACAGCTTACGAGCAGTACTTC.

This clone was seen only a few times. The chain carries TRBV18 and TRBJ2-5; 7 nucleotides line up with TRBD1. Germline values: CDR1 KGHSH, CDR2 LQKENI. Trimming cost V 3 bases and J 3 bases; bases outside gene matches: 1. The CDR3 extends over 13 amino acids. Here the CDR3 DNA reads TGTGCCAGCTCACCCGGGACAGAAGAGACCCAGTACTTC. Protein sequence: CASSPGTEETQYF. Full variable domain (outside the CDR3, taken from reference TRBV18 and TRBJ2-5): NAGVMQNPRHLVRRRGQEARLRCSPMKGHSHVYWYRQLPEEGLKFMVYLQKENIIDESGMPKERFSAEFPKEGPSILRIQQVVRGDSAAYFCASSPGTEETQYFGPGTRLLVL.

Written as DNA, the CDR3 is TGTGCCTGGAGTTCTAACCGGGACGGTAATGAAAAACTGTTTTTT. It encodes CAWSSNRDGNEKLFF. The chain joins TRBV30 to TRBJ1-4, with D perhaps matching TRBD1 (5 bases). This CDR3 region has 15 residues. Trimming cost V 2 bases and J 4 bases, with 14 bases left between them. Looked up from germline, CDR1 is GTSNPN and CDR2 is SVGIG (reference sequence).

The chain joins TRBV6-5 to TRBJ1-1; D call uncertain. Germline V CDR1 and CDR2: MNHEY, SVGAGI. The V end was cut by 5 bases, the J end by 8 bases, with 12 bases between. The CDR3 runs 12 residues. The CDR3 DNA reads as TGTGCCAGCAGTGACCGGACGGCCGAAGCTTTCTTT. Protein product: CASSDRTAEAFF.

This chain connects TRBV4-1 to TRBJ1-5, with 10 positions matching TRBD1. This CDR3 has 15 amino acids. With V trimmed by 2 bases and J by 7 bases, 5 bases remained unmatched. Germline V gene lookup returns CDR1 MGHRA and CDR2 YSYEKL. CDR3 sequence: CASSQRTGGRQPQHF. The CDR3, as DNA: TGCGCCAGCAGCCAAAGGACAGGGGGAAGACAGCCCCAGCATTTT.

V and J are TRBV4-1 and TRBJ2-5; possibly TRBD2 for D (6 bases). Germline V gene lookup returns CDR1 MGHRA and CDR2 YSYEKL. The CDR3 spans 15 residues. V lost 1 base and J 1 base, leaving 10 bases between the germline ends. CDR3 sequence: CASSQGGRIQETQYF. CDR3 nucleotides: TGCGCCAGCAGCCAAGGGGGGAGGATCCAAGAGACCCAGTACTTC.

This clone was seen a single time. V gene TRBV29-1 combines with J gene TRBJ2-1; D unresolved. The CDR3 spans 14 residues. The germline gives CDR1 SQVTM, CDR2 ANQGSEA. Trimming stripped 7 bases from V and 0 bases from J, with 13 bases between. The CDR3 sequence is CSARDSRSYNEQFF. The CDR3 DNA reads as TGCAGCGCCCGCGACTCTCGCTCCTACAATGAGCAGTTCTTC.